Listed here are 27 T cell receptor beta chains from one sample, sequenced in a study of identical twins. TCRdb re-analysed the 5' RACE reads in MiXCR, keeping a single row per CDR3 protein. The profile covers 1.5 million to 2 million distinct CDR3 sequences, with less than 35% appearing a single time and about 0.27% taken by the ten largest. Material: cord blood. The receptors here all came from a newborn girl in good health.

This clonotype was counted between two and nine times. The chain links TRBV7-9 to TRBJ2-3; 9 bases are shared with TRBD1. The CDR3 runs to 17 residues. With 4 bases clipped from V and 2 bases from J, the junction kept 10 bases outside the gene matches. Per germline, CDR1 SEHNR and CDR2 FQNEAQ (reference sequence). The CDR3 DNA reads TGTGCCAGCAGCTCACAGGGGGCTGGGAGTATCACAGATACGCAGTATTTT. Protein sequence: CASSSQGAGSITDTQYF.

The V and J genes are TRBV18 and TRBJ1-2; no clear D gene. Trimming took off 1 base at V and 5 bases at J, with 14 bases between the two ends. The CDR3 length is 15 residues. Germline assignment: CDR1 KGHSH and CDR2 LQKENI. The CDR3 sequence: CASSPQIDADYGYTF. CDR3 nucleotide sequence: TGTGCCAGCTCACCACAAATTGATGCCGATTATGGCTACACCTTC.

This clonotype was found a few times. The chain recombines TRBV20-1 with TRBJ2-4; TRBD2 agrees at 9 bases. The better agreement between TRBJ2-7 and the DNA end casts doubt on the J call. Germline-derived CDR1 and CDR2 are DFQATT and SNEGSKA (reference sequence). The CDR3 has 13 residues. CDR3 bases: TGCAGTGTATCGAGCGGGAGGCCCTACGAGCAGTACTTC. Translated: CSVSSGRPYEQYF.

This clonotype appeared a few times. The chain recombines TRBV12-3 or TRBV12-4 with TRBJ2-3, with D hard to call. The CDR3 is made up of 12 amino acids. With 8 bases removed from V and 1 base from J, the gap between germline ends came to 7 bases. CDR3 loop: CASWPGTDTQYF. DNA of the CDR3: TGTGCCAGCTGGCCGGGCACAGATACGCAGTATTTT.

This clonotype has at least ten counts. The chain joins TRBV7-9 to TRBJ2-3, with 9 bases that match TRBD2. The germline gives CDR1 SEHNR, CDR2 FQNEAQ (reference sequence). The CDR3 runs 17 residues. V trimming: 5 bases; J trimming: 0 bases; junction bases outside the gene matches: 9. Here the CDR3 DNA reads TGTGCCAGCAGCACCCGTCGACTAGCGGCTAGCACAGATACGCAGTATTTT. Its protein is CASSTRRLAASTDTQYF.

This clonotype was seen a few times. This chain connects TRBV9 to TRBJ2-3, with D possibly matching TRBD1 (5 bases). V was clipped by 7 bases and J by 2 bases, with 11 bases between them. The CDR3 covers 13 residues. Germline CDR1 reads SGDLS; CDR2 reads YYNGEE. The chain's CDR3 is CASCYGHTDTQYF. The DNA for the CDR3 is TGTGCCAGCTGCTACGGACACACAGATACGCAGTATTTT.

CDR3 in DNA: TGCGCCAGCAGTGTCACTAACAATGAGCAGTTCTTC. Translation gives CASSVTNNEQFF. The rearrangement links TRBV10-2 to TRBJ2-1; D unclear. Germline lookup yields CDR1 WSHSY and CDR2 SAAADI. V was trimmed by 4 bases and J by 5 bases, leaving 6 bases between them. There are 12 residues in the CDR3.

The chain combines TRBV27 with TRBJ1-2; D gene unclear. CDR3 length: 14 residues. Trimming removed 4 bases at V and 4 bases at J, with 13 bases between. CDR1 and CDR2 (germline): MNHEY, SMNVEV (reference sequence). Here the CDR3 DNA reads TGTGCCAGCAGTTCTGGGCCCCCTGGCTATGGCTACACCTTC. The encoded protein is CASSSGPPGYGYTF.

This clonotype has a handful of counts. The genes are TRBV20-1 and TRBJ2-5; D is uncertain. V was clipped by 0 bases and J by 2 bases, with 10 bases between them. Germline CDR1 reads DFQATT; CDR2 reads SNEGSKA (reference sequence). The CDR3 spans 14 residues. CDR3 DNA sequence: TGCAGTGCTAGAGATCACCTAGGGCAAGAGACCCAGTACTTC. Residues: CSARDHLGQETQYF.

The chain combines TRBV20-1 with TRBJ2-7; tentative D call: TRBD2 (5 bases). The germline V gene has CDR1 DFQATT and CDR2 SNEGSKA (reference sequence). CDR3 size: 15 residues. V lost 2 bases and J lost 7, with 21 bases in between. Here the CDR3 reads CSARTGGGSYNEQYF. CDR3 sequence (DNA): TGCAGTGCTAGAACCGGAGGAGGATCCTACAATGAGCAGTACTTC.

This clonotype was detected only a few times. The chain links TRBV3-1 to TRBJ2-3, with 10 bases aligning to TRBD1. This CDR3 region has 15 residues. Losses at the gene ends were 4 bases for V and 4 bases for J; bases not matched to a gene: 5. Germline CDR1 reads LGHDT; CDR2 reads YNNKEL (reference sequence). The CDR3 sequence is CASSLDGTGADTQYF. The DNA of the CDR3 is TGTGCCAGCAGCCTTGACGGGACAGGGGCAGATACGCAGTATTTT.

This chain uses TRBV5-1 with TRBJ2-7; 8 nucleotides agree with TRBD2. Germline loops: CDR1 SGHRS, CDR2 YFSETQ. The CDR3 runs 13 residues. V was clipped by 3 bases and J by 4 bases; unmatched bases: 3. CDR3 amino acids: CASSWGLEYEQYF. CDR3 nucleotides: TGCGCCAGCAGCTGGGGACTAGAATACGAGCAGTACTTC.

This clonotype was recorded a few times. The rearrangement joins TRBV10-3 to TRBJ2-7; 10 bases are a match to TRBD2. V lost 0 bases to trimming and J lost 3 bases; unmatched junction nucleotides: 5. This CDR3 is 16 amino acids long. The germline CDR1 and CDR2 sequences are ENHRY and SYGVKD. This chain's CDR3 is CAISESLASGSYEQYF. The CDR3 DNA reads TGTGCCATCAGTGAGTCGCTGGCTAGCGGGAGCTACGAGCAGTACTTC.

There are a few counts of this clonotype. The genes are TRBV2 and TRBJ2-1; 9 bases align to TRBD2. The CDR3 is 15 residues long. Germline V lookup: CDR1 SNHLY, CDR2 FYNNEI. The V segment lost 4 bases and the J segment 4 bases; nucleotides outside the gene matches: 5. Here the CDR3 DNA reads TGTGCCAGCAGTGCCCTAGCGGGAATGTACAATGAGCAGTTCTTC. It specifies CASSALAGMYNEQFF.

The count of this clonotype is one. The V and J genes are TRBV20-1 and TRBJ2-5, with unresolved D. The CDR3 covers 10 residues. The germline CDR1 and CDR2 sequences are DFQATT and SNEGSKA (reference sequence). With 3 bases removed from V and 13 bases from J, the gap between germline ends came to 12 bases. The CDR3 bases are TGCAGTGCTAGGGGGTACGAGCGGTACTTC. Protein sequence: CSARGYERYF.

The gene calls are TRBV4-1 and TRBJ2-5; the D is unclear. Trimming cost V 0 bases and J 11 bases, with 19 bases left between them. CDR3 size: 15 residues. Germline CDR1 reads MGHRA; CDR2 reads YSYEKL. CDR3 bases: TGCGCCAGCAGCCAAGAAGCTCGACTCTACAATGAGCAGTACTTC. Protein product: CASSQEARLYNEQYF.

This clonotype was found many times. The V call is TRBV12-3 or TRBV12-4, the J call TRBJ1-5, with D possibly matching TRBD1 (6 bases). CDR3 length equals 16 residues. Trimming left V 0 bases short and J 0 bases short, with 9 bases between. CDR3 region: CASSLAPGVSNQPQHF. The CDR3 DNA reads TGTGCCAGCAGTTTAGCCCCAGGGGTTAGCAATCAGCCCCAGCATTTT.

This rearrangement joins TRBV6-1 to TRBJ1-2; 8 bases map to TRBD1. The CDR3 totals 16 residues. The ends lost 2 bases at V and 4 bases at J; junction bases unmatched: 9. Germline V gives CDR1 MNHNS, CDR2 SASEGT. CDR3 nucleotides: TGTGCCAGCAGTGAATATTCTGGACAGGGCACCTATGGCTACACCTTC. It specifies CASSEYSGQGTYGYTF.

This clonotype has more than one count but fewer than ten. The chain combines TRBV7-2 with TRBJ1-6, with TRBD1 as a possible D gene (5 bases). The V gene lost 6 bases and the J gene lost 9 bases, with 9 bases spanning the gap. Germline assignment: CDR1 SGHTA and CDR2 FQGNSA. The CDR3 spans 12 residues. In DNA, the CDR3 is TGTGCCAGCAGTCGAGGGGTTTCACCCCTCCACTTT. Its protein product is CASSRGVSPLHF. The complete variable domain, with remaining parts taken from reference TRBV7-2 and TRBJ1-6, reads GAGVSQSPSNKVTEKGKDVELRCDPISGHTALYWYRQSLGQGLEFLIYFQGNSAPDKSGLPSDRFSAERTGGSVSTLTIQRTQQEDSAVYLCASSRGVSPLHFGNGTRLTVT.

V and J are TRBV27 and TRBJ2-7; TRBD1 aligns across 10 bases. The CDR3 length is 15 residues. In germline, CDR1 is MNHEY, CDR2 SMNVEV (reference sequence). Trimming removed 6 bases from V and 7 bases from J; junction bases left unmatched: 12. CDR3 region: CASRPDRGAYNEQYF. The CDR3 DNA sequence: TGTGCCAGCAGACCGGACAGGGGGGCGTACAATGAGCAGTACTTC.

This clonotype was observed a few times. The chain links TRBV20-1 to TRBJ2-1; TRBD1 is a possible D gene (6 bases). Germline V lookup: CDR1 DFQATT, CDR2 SNEGSKA (reference sequence). Trimming shortened V by 5 bases and J by 4 bases, and 12 bases separated the two germline ends. The CDR3 is 13 residues long. As DNA, the CDR3 is TGCAGTGCTTACAGGGTCAGATACAATGAGCAGTTCTTC. Translating gives CSAYRVRYNEQFF.

As to this clonotype: A much larger clone differs from this one at a single base, so this may be a read error. V usage is TRBV4-2 and J usage is TRBJ2-7, with 7 bases matching TRBD1. Germline V lookup: CDR1 LGHNA, CDR2 YNFKEQ. The CDR3 covers 17 residues. With V trimmed by 4 bases and J by 0 bases, 12 bases remained unmatched. The CDR3: CASSREVLGQASYEQYF. CDR3 nucleotides: TGTGCCAGCAGCCGAGAAGTCCTTGGACAGGCCTCCTACGAGCAGTACTTC.

This clonotype was seen at least ten times. The V call is TRBV29-1, the J call TRBJ2-1; 11 bases line up with TRBD2. Germline CDR1 is SQVTM and CDR2 is ANQGSEA. The CDR3 sequence is 13 residues long. J was trimmed by 11 bases and V by 2 bases; bases with no gene match: 5. The CDR3 DNA sequence: TGCAGCGTTGAATTAAGACTAGCGGGGAAGCAGTTCTTC. This encodes CSVELRLAGKQFF.

In DNA form, the CDR3 reads TGTGCCAGCAGTTTTACTAGCGGGGGCTCCAATGAGCAGTTCTTC. Amino acids: CASSFTSGGSNEQFF. The chain carries TRBV12-3 or TRBV12-4 and TRBJ2-1, with 11 bases lining up with TRBD2. After removal of 3 bases from V and 6 bases from J, the junction contained 4 bases not matched to a gene. The CDR3 loop spans 15 amino acids.

The genes are TRBV15 and TRBJ1-2, with D unclear. Germline assignment: CDR1 LNHNV and CDR2 YYDKDF (reference sequence). Trimming shortened V by 1 base and J by 4 bases, and 10 bases separated the two germline ends. This CDR3 spans 14 amino acids. As DNA, the CDR3 is TGTGCCACCAGCAGAGCTGGTCACCTCTATGGCTACACCTTC. Protein: CATSRAGHLYGYTF.

The CDR3 DNA is TGTGCCAGCAGCCCCTGGGACCGCCAGGGAAGGTACGAGCAGTACTTC. Its translation: CASSPWDRQGRYEQYF. V gene TRBV7-9 combines with J gene TRBJ2-5; D tentatively reads TRBD1 or TRBD2 (5 bases each). Matching the DNA end better, TRBJ2-7 makes the J call doubtful. This CDR3 is 16 amino acids long. The germline CDR1 and CDR2 sequences are SEHNR and FQNEAQ (reference sequence).

The V gene is TRBV20-1, the J gene TRBJ2-7; D ambiguous. The CDR3 extends over 13 amino acids. The V end lost 0 bases, the J end lost 3 bases, and 9 bases lay between the germline ends. Germline CDR1 is DFQATT and CDR2 is SNEGSKA (reference sequence). The DNA of the CDR3 is TGCAGTGCTAGAGATCCAACCGGCTACGAGCAGTACTTC. It translates to CSARDPTGYEQYF.